These 30 T cell receptor beta chains were sequenced from one sample in a study of T-cell memory formation after mild COVID-19. TCRdb re-called the 5' RACE reads with MiXCR, one entry per CDR3 protein. The data show 530,000 or so distinct CDR3 sequences, 15% to 20% seen once. Specimen: PBMCs or a T cell subset sorted from them (not recorded which). The receptors stem from an adult woman who had mild COVID-19 (a few samples of this study predate the infection). Cell type and time point are not known.

V usage is TRBV3-1 and J usage is TRBJ2-5; possibly TRBD2 for D (5 bases). CDR3 length: 17 amino acids. Germline V gene data show CDR1 as LGHDT and CDR2 as YNNKEL (reference sequence). V was trimmed by 1 base and J by 2 bases, leaving 17 bases between them. This CDR3 is CASSQGATRVTQETQYF. The CDR3 DNA is TGTGCCAGCAGCCAAGGCGCGACGAGGGTCACGCAAGAGACCCAGTACTTC.

The gene calls are TRBV6-5 and TRBJ1-1; the match to TRBD1 covers 8 bases. Looked up from germline, CDR1 is MNHEY and CDR2 is SVGAGI. The junction had 9 bases not matched to a gene; V was cut back by 6 bases and J by 0 bases. This CDR3 is 16 amino acids long. CDR3 region: CASSPDREKLNTEAFF. The CDR3 DNA sequence: TGTGCCAGCAGCCCGGACAGGGAAAAACTGAACACTGAAGCTTTCTTT.

V usage is TRBV4-1 and J usage is TRBJ2-7; D is tentatively TRBD1 or TRBD2 (5 bases each). The V gene lost 9 bases and the J gene lost 0 bases, with 12 bases spanning the gap. This CDR3 has 13 amino acids. Germline assignment: CDR1 MGHRA and CDR2 YSYEKL. CDR3 DNA sequence: TGCGCCAGTTCGGGACCGAGCTCCTACGAGCAGTACTTC. This gives the protein CASSGPSSYEQYF.

V gene TRBV7-2 combines with J gene TRBJ2-1, with 7 positions matching TRBD1. The CDR3 extends over 17 amino acids. Germline V gene lookup returns CDR1 SGHTA and CDR2 FQGNSA. V trimming: 0 bases; J trimming: 3 bases; junction bases outside the gene matches: 8. CDR3 in amino acids: CASSLAPTGVGYNEQFF. The CDR3 DNA is TGTGCCAGCAGCTTAGCTCCAACAGGGGTCGGCTACAATGAGCAGTTCTTC.

This clonotype was seen a handful of times. The V gene is TRBV27, the J gene TRBJ1-1; weak D call: TRBD1 (6 bases). V lost 6 bases to trimming and J lost 5 bases, with 19 bases between them. CDR1 is MNHEY and CDR2 is SMNVEV in the germline V gene (reference sequence). This CDR3 is built from 15 residues. The CDR3 DNA reads TGTGCCAGCAGGGACCGGGGGGGCTCGAGGACTGAAGCTTTCTTT. Protein: CASRDRGGSRTEAFF.

This clonotype came up a few times. This chain uses TRBV7-9 with TRBJ2-7, with 7 bases lining up with TRBD2. The CDR3 totals 15 residues. J gave up 2 bases and V 4 bases, and 8 bases lay outside the gene matches. The germline V gene encodes CDR1 SEHNR and CDR2 FQNEAQ (reference sequence). The CDR3 reads CASSSPGTTTYEQYF. CDR3 in DNA: TGTGCCAGCAGCTCCCCCGGGACTACAACCTACGAGCAGTACTTC.

This clonotype was recorded a few times. At one end the junction does not follow the germline gene, possibly because of a read error. The gene calls are TRBV6-6 and TRBJ1-1; 8 nucleotides line up with TRBD1. Per the germline V gene, CDR1 is MNHNY and CDR2 is SVGAGI (reference sequence). The CDR3 has 17 amino acids. CDR3 nucleotides: TGTGCCAGCAGTCCGTTTGTTTACCGGGACAGGAACCCTGAAGCTTTCTTT. Protein product: CASSPFVYRDRNPEAFF.

A remark on this clonotype: At one end, the junction sequence differs from germline, possibly due to a read error. V and J are TRBV19 and TRBJ2-2; no clear D. The CDR3 covers 15 residues. Germline V gene data show CDR1 as LNHDA and CDR2 as SQIVND (reference sequence). The CDR3 is CASSMSGVRTVELFF. For the CDR3, the DNA is TGTGCCAGTAGTATGTCAGGAGTCAGGACCGTGGAGCTGTTTTTT.

In nucleotides, the CDR3 is TGTGCCAGCAGCTCTCAATCTTGGGGCATCTCCTACAATGAGCAGTTCTTC. It is translated as CASSSQSWGISYNEQFF. This chain connects TRBV7-6 to TRBJ2-1, with a tentative D call TRBD1 (5 bases). The V end lost 4 bases, the J end lost 0 bases, and 16 bases lay between the germline ends. The CDR3 contains 17 residues. The V gene's germline CDR1 is SGHVS and CDR2 FNYEAQ.

This clonotype was detected many times. The V and J genes are TRBV19 and TRBJ1-1, with D tentatively TRBD1 (6 bases). This CDR3 has 13 amino acids. V lost 4 bases, J lost 5 bases, and 11 bases lay in between. Per the germline V gene, CDR1 is LNHDA and CDR2 is SQIVND (reference sequence). The CDR3 here is CASSTFTGTEAFF. CDR3 DNA: TGTGCCAGTAGTACCTTTACAGGGACTGAAGCTTTCTTT.

This chain connects TRBV18 to TRBJ1-1; 11 bases are a match to TRBD1. This CDR3 is built from 15 residues. Germline CDR1 KGHSH, CDR2 LQKENI. Germline trimming cut 1 base from V and 6 bases from J; bases unmatched to any gene: 4. The CDR3 DNA reads TGTGCCAGCTCACCACTCGGACAGGGGGCCGCTGAAGCTTTCTTT. It yields the protein CASSPLGQGAAEAFF. The full variable domain, with the rest looked up from reference TRBV18 and TRBJ1-1, is NAGVMQNPRHLVRRRGQEARLRCSPMKGHSHVYWYRQLPEEGLKFMVYLQKENIIDESGMPKERFSAEFPKEGPSILRIQQVVRGDSAAYFCASSPLGQGAAEAFFGQGTRLTVV.

The CDR3 DNA follows: TGTGCCAGCAGTCTAGACAGGGGTGGGGACTATAATTCACCCCTCCACTTT. Translated: CASSLDRGGDYNSPLHF. J is TRBJ1-6 and V is TRBV27; 8 nucleotides agree with TRBD1. The CDR3 totals 17 residues. V trimming: 5 bases; J trimming: 3 bases; junction bases outside the gene matches: 9. Per germline, CDR1 MNHEY and CDR2 SMNVEV (reference sequence).

The chain recombines TRBV10-2 with TRBJ1-2; no reliable D call. Germline values: CDR1 WSHSY, CDR2 SAAADI. V lost 7 bases, J lost 3 bases, and 15 bases lay in between. There are 14 residues in the CDR3. CDR3 region: CASKDLEVDYGYTF. The CDR3 bases are TGCGCCAGCAAGGACTTAGAGGTGGACTATGGCTACACCTTC.

The chain couples TRBV13 to TRBJ1-2; 12 nucleotides align to TRBD1. Trimming removed 3 bases from V and 8 bases from J; junction bases left unmatched: 10. Germline CDR1 and CDR2: PRHDT and FYEKMQ (reference sequence). The CDR3 consists of 16 residues. The CDR3 bases are TGTGCCAGCAGCTTGGGACAGGGGGCTATTCCAGGCGGCTACACCTTC. Protein product: CASSLGQGAIPGGYTF. The whole variable domain, filled in from reference TRBV13 and TRBJ1-2, reads AAGVIQSPRHLIKEKRETATLKCYPIPRHDTVYWYQQGPGQDPQFLISFYEKMQSDKGSIPDRFSAQQFSDYHSELNMSSLELGDSALYFCASSLGQGAIPGGYTFGSGTRLTVV.

This clonotype showed up just a few times. This rearrangement joins TRBV6-6 to TRBJ1-3; TRBD1 might be the D (6 bases). The germline V gene has CDR1 MNHNY and CDR2 SVGAGI (reference sequence). V lost 4 bases to trimming and J lost 5 bases, with 18 bases between them. The CDR3 covers 16 residues. In nucleotides, the CDR3 is TGTGCCAGCAGTTCCCACGACAGGACCCTCCGAAACACCATATATTTT. Amino acid sequence: CASSSHDRTLRNTIYF.

V usage is TRBV10-3 and J usage is TRBJ1-1; unclear D gene. In germline, CDR1 is ENHRY, CDR2 SYGVKD. The length of the CDR3 is 12 residues. V was trimmed by 4 bases and J by 3 bases, leaving 6 bases between them. The DNA of the CDR3 is TGTGCCATCAGTGCGGGCGACACTGAAGCTTTCTTT. Translated: CAISAGDTEAFF.

This clonotype was seen only a few times. This chain uses TRBV6-4 with TRBJ2-3, with 10 bases aligning to TRBD2. The CDR3 spans 16 residues. V was pared by 3 bases and J by 1 base, with 4 bases of the junction left unmatched. The germline V gene has CDR1 MRHNA and CDR2 SNTAGT. CDR3 loop: CASSETGTSGTDTQYF. The CDR3 DNA reads TGTGCCAGCAGTGAAACCGGGACTAGCGGCACAGATACGCAGTATTTT.

The gene calls are TRBV10-3 and TRBJ2-7; 7 bases agree with TRBD2. The V and J ends lost 4 bases and 9 bases, in that order; junction bases with no gene match: 6. The CDR3 spans 12 residues. Germline lookup yields CDR1 ENHRY and CDR2 SYGVKD. CDR3 DNA: TGTGCCATCAGTGGGGAGGGCCTCGGGCAGTACTTC. Protein: CAISGEGLGQYF.

The rearrangement joins TRBV7-2 to TRBJ1-1, with D unresolved. Germline loops: CDR1 SGHTA, CDR2 FQGNSA. There are 13 residues in the CDR3. Trimming removed 5 bases from V and 6 bases from J, with 13 bases in between. The CDR3 protein is CASSDRNAAEAFF. Here the CDR3 DNA reads TGTGCCAGCAGCGATCGGAATGCCGCTGAAGCTTTCTTT.

This clonotype was seen a handful of times. The genes are TRBV4-1 and TRBJ1-6; 8 bases fit TRBD1. The J segment lost 9 bases and the V segment lost 6 bases, leaving 16 bases of the junction unmatched. The CDR3 runs to 17 residues. Germline CDR1 is MGHRA and CDR2 is YSYEKL. The CDR3 coding sequence is TGCGCCAGCAGACCCAACCCCGGGACAGGCGTTATTTCACCCCTCCACTTT. It encodes CASRPNPGTGVISPLHF.

This clonotype showed up just a few times. J is TRBJ2-3 and V is TRBV24-1; D gene uncertain. The CDR3 covers 13 residues. V lost 6 bases and J 2 bases, leaving 8 bases between the germline ends. Germline V lookup: CDR1 KGHDR, CDR2 SFDVKD. The CDR3 here is CATSMALTDTQYF. For the CDR3, the DNA is TGTGCCACCAGTATGGCCCTCACAGATACGCAGTATTTT.

This rearrangement joins TRBV29-1 to TRBJ2-1; 9 bases are a match to TRBD2. V was clipped by 4 bases and J by 4 bases; unmatched bases: 8. Germline values: CDR1 SQVTM, CDR2 ANQGSEA. CDR3 length: 15 residues. The CDR3 reads CSVVYAGGGYNEQFF. In DNA, the CDR3 is TGCAGCGTTGTTTACGCGGGGGGGGGATACAATGAGCAGTTCTTC.

The table lists this clonotype with a few counts. This rearrangement joins TRBV29-1 to TRBJ2-1; tentative D call: TRBD1 (5 bases). Per the germline V gene, CDR1 is SQVTM and CDR2 is ANQGSEA. The V gene lost 6 bases and the J gene lost 6 bases, with 12 bases spanning the gap. CDR3 length: 12 amino acids. The CDR3 DNA reads TGCAGCGTGGGTACAGGTCTCAATGAGCAGTTCTTC. This encodes CSVGTGLNEQFF.

This clonotype was detected a few times. The V and J genes are TRBV4-2 and TRBJ2-3; D gene unclear. The CDR3 loop spans 13 amino acids. Per the germline V gene, CDR1 is LGHNA and CDR2 is YNFKEQ. The V end lost 1 base, the J end lost 5 bases, and 7 bases lay between the germline ends. The DNA for the CDR3 is TGTGCCAGCAGCCAAGGCACTAAAGATACGCAGTATTTT. Amino acid sequence: CASSQGTKDTQYF.

This clonotype came up many times. The genes are TRBV4-3 and TRBJ2-3; 9 bases align to TRBD2. This CDR3 spans 16 amino acids. CDR1 and CDR2 (germline): LGHNA, YSLEER. With V trimmed by 3 bases and J by 3 bases, 7 bases remained unmatched. CDR3 loop: CASSQEYSGRTDTQYF. CDR3 nucleotides: TGCGCCAGCAGCCAGGAATATAGCGGGAGAACAGATACGCAGTATTTT.

The chain recombines TRBV4-1 with TRBJ2-3, with 8 bases fitting TRBD1. V shed 4 bases and J 1 base; nucleotides not matched to a gene: 4. Per the germline V gene, CDR1 is MGHRA and CDR2 is YSYEKL. This CDR3 has 15 amino acids. The DNA for the CDR3 is TGCGCCAGCAGCCTGGACAGGGAGGGCACAGATACGCAGTATTTT. Translating gives CASSLDREGTDTQYF.

The J gene is TRBJ2-7, the V gene TRBV5-1; D is perhaps TRBD1 (6 bases). There are 13 residues in the CDR3. V was clipped by 6 bases and J by 0 bases, with 10 bases between them. The V gene's germline CDR1 is SGHRS and CDR2 YFSETQ. The CDR3 DNA is TGCGCCAGCAAGAAGGACAGCTCCTACGAGCAGTACTTC. Its protein is CASKKDSSYEQYF. The full variable domain, in which reference TRBV5-1 and TRBJ2-7 provide the parts outside the CDR3, is KAGVTQTPRYLIKTRGQQVTLSCSPISGHRSVSWYQQTPGQGLQFLFEYFSETQRNKGNFPGRFSGRQFSNSRSEMNVSTLELGDSALYLCASKKDSSYEQYFGPGTRLTVT.

This clonotype was seen more than once but under ten times. This chain links TRBV7-8 with TRBJ2-7; the D is unclear. V lost 5 bases to trimming and J lost 3 bases, with 17 bases between them. This CDR3 comprises 15 residues. Germline V gene lookup returns CDR1 SGHVS and CDR2 FQNEAQ. The CDR3 DNA reads TGTGCCAGCAGCCCCGAGTGGACCGAATACTACGAGCAGTACTTC. It is translated as CASSPEWTEYYEQYF.

The CDR3 region is CASSFVVEAFF. The CDR3 DNA sequence: TGTGCCAGCAGCTTCGTGGTTGAAGCTTTCTTT. The chain combines TRBV7-9 with TRBJ1-1; D is uncertain. Trimming removed 3 bases at V and 7 bases at J, with 6 bases between. This CDR3 is 11 amino acids long. CDR1 SEHNR and CDR2 FQNEAQ come from the germline V gene (reference sequence).

This clonotype came up many times. The J gene is TRBJ2-2, the V gene TRBV7-2, with unresolved D. Deletions cut 6 bases from V and 2 bases from J, with 10 bases between. Germline assignment: CDR1 SGHTA and CDR2 FQGNSA. The CDR3 runs to 14 residues. The CDR3 sequence is CASRLLINTGELFF. The CDR3 region has the DNA TGTGCCAGCAGGCTACTCATCAACACCGGGGAGCTGTTTTTT.